These 16 T cell receptor beta chains were sequenced from one sample in a study of CD4 and CD8 cells across lung adenocarcinoma regions. From the PCR reads, TCRdb called clonotypes with MiXCR, one entry per CDR3 protein. Here the sample spans about 11,000 distinct CDR3 sequences, approximately 58% being singletons. Sequencing was done on a sample of CD8+ T cells from the margin of a lung tumor. The receptor set was obtained from a male donor with lung adenocarcinoma. The CD4 and CD8 labels of this study may be unreliable.

This clonotype qualifies as medium-sized. This chain connects TRBV6-5 to TRBJ2-1, with 7 bases aligning to TRBD2. CDR1 and CDR2 (germline): MNHEY, SVGAGI. CDR3 length: 15 amino acids. Trimming removed 6 bases from V and 5 bases from J; junction bases left unmatched: 10. CDR3 sequence (DNA): TGTGCCAGCAGCTTTGGACTAGAGGGGAACAATGAGCAGTTCTTC. This gives the protein CASSFGLEGNNEQFF.

The genes are TRBV7-2 and TRBJ2-5, with a tentative D call TRBD2 (5 bases). The closer fit of TRBJ2-7 to the DNA end suggests the J call may be wrong. The length of the CDR3 is 18 residues. CDR1 and CDR2 from the germline V gene are SGHTA and FQGNSA. CDR3 amino acids: CASSLFRVGLSSSYEQYF. CDR3 nucleotides: TGTGCCAGCAGCTTATTTAGGGTAGGACTTTCAAGCTCCTACGAGCAGTACTTC.

This clonotype was observed a handful of times. The rearrangement joins TRBV6-1 to TRBJ2-3; 10 bases are shared with TRBD2. This CDR3 is built from 13 residues. V gave up 6 bases and J gave up 4 bases; unmatched junction bases: 1. Germline V gives CDR1 MNHNS, CDR2 SASEGT. The CDR3 DNA reads TGTGCCAGCAGAGCGGGAGGGGCAGATACGCAGTATTTT. Protein: CASRAGGADTQYF.

The chain joins TRBV6-5 to TRBJ2-1, with 8 bases aligning to TRBD2. The end of the DNA is better explained by TRBJ2-4, so the J call may be wrong. There are 16 residues in the CDR3. Germline values: CDR1 MNHEY, CDR2 SVGAGI. CDR3 amino acids: CASSYGAGLDQDIQYF. DNA for the CDR3: TGTGCCAGCAGTTATGGCGCGGGACTAGACCAAGACATTCAGTACTTC.

The CDR3 loop reads CASSLGGSYNEQFF. CDR3 coding DNA: TGTGCCAGCAGCTTGGGAGGCTCCTACAATGAGCAGTTCTTC. The genes are TRBV5-4 and TRBJ2-1; D call uncertain. Trimming cost V 0 bases and J 0 bases, with 4 bases left between them. CDR3 size: 14 residues. Germline lookup yields CDR1 SGHNT and CDR2 YYREEE (reference sequence). Filled out from reference TRBV5-4 and TRBJ2-1, the complete variable domain reads ETGVTQSPTHLIKTRGQQVTLRCSSQSGHNTVSWYQQALGQGPQFIFQYYREEENGRGNFPPRFSGLQFPNYSSELNVNALELDDSALYLCASSLGGSYNEQFFGPGTRLTVL.

This clonotype was seen more than once but under ten times. This may come from a read error, since a much larger clone is one base off. V usage is TRBV6-1 and J usage is TRBJ2-4; D is perhaps TRBD2 (6 bases). Germline assignment: CDR1 MNHNS and CDR2 SASEGT. Trimming removed 4 bases at V and 13 bases at J, with 17 bases between. The CDR3 is made up of 13 amino acids. The CDR3 nucleotides read TGTGCCAGCAGTGGAAGCGGGTTTCCTGAGCAGTACTTC. Translated, it gives CASSGSGFPEQYF.

The genes are TRBV27 and TRBJ1-2; D uncertain. CDR3 length: 14 amino acids. Per germline, CDR1 MNHEY and CDR2 SMNVEV (reference sequence). V lost 2 bases and J lost 2, with 9 bases in between. As DNA, the CDR3 is TGTGCCAGCAGTTTAGACCCCTTCAACTATGGCTACACCTTC. Translation: CASSLDPFNYGYTF.

As for this clonotype: A junction end diverges from the germline sequence, so it may reflect a read error. J is TRBJ2-3 and V is TRBV6-5, with a weak D call TRBD2 (7 bases). From germline, CDR1 is MNHEY and CDR2 SVGAGI. This CDR3 comprises 15 residues. The CDR3 protein is CARVEGGGGKNTQYF. CDR3 coding DNA: TGTGCCCGCGTTGAGGGGGGGGGGGGCAAAAATACGCAGTATTTC.

This clonotype came up once. V and J are TRBV6-5 and TRBJ2-3, with D possibly TRBD2 on 5 matching bases. CDR1 and CDR2 from the germline V gene are MNHEY and SVGAGI. The CDR3 loop spans 12 amino acids. Between the trimmed V and J ends, which lost 2 bases and 8 bases, there was a span of 8 bases. The CDR3 spells CASSYPRGTQYF. The CDR3 coding sequence is TGTGCCAGCAGTTACCCCCGGGGTACGCAGTATTTT.

This rearrangement joins TRBV27 to TRBJ2-1; 8 positions match TRBD1. Germline V lookup: CDR1 MNHEY, CDR2 SMNVEV (reference sequence). CDR3 size: 13 residues. V shed 6 bases and J 8 bases; nucleotides not matched to a gene: 6. CDR3 bases: TGTGCCAGCAGAAGGACAGGGTTTGATGAGCAGTTCTTC. Its translation: CASRRTGFDEQFF.

Worth noting for this clonotype: The junction differs from germline at one of its ends, possibly a read error. The chain combines TRBV6-1 with TRBJ2-4; 7 nucleotides match TRBD2. This CDR3 is built from 13 residues. The germline gives CDR1 MNHNS, CDR2 SASEGT. The DNA for the CDR3 is TGTGCCACGGGGGGACGAGCCAAAAACACTCAGTACTTT. Translating gives CATGGRAKNTQYF.

The chain uses TRBV6-1 and TRBJ1-2; no reliable D call. Germline V gene lookup returns CDR1 MNHNS and CDR2 SASEGT. This CDR3 comprises 14 residues. Trimming took off 0 bases at V and 0 bases at J, with 5 bases between the two ends. In DNA, the CDR3 is TGTGCCAGCAGTGAAGCTTCGGCTAACTATGGCTACACCTTC. Protein: CASSEASANYGYTF.

The chain links TRBV25-1 to TRBJ2-3; TRBD1 aligns across 10 bases. Germline loops: CDR1 MGHDK, CDR2 SYGVNS. Losses at the gene ends were 4 bases for V and 6 bases for J; bases not matched to a gene: 10. This CDR3 has 16 residues. The CDR3 DNA reads as TGTGCCAGCAGTGCAGAACCGACAGGGGGCTGGGATACGCAGTATTTT. The encoded protein is CASSAEPTGGWDTQYF.

The V and J genes are TRBV6-1 and TRBJ2-3, with unresolved D. CDR3 length: 14 residues. In germline, CDR1 is MNHNS, CDR2 SASEGT. Trimming shortened V by 3 bases and J by 0 bases, and 7 bases separated the two germline ends. The CDR3 DNA follows: TGTGCCAGCAGTGACCTTACTAGCACAGATACGCAGTATTTT. Translation gives CASSDLTSTDTQYF.

This clonotype was detected only a few times. The chain links TRBV6-1 to TRBJ2-3; D is unresolved. In germline, CDR1 is MNHNS, CDR2 SASEGT. This CDR3 region has 12 residues. The V and J ends lost 7 bases and 4 bases respectively, with 9 bases between them. The CDR3 here is CASMAGPDTQYF. The CDR3 DNA reads TGTGCCAGCATGGCCGGGCCAGATACGCAGTATTTT.

The chain is built from TRBV6-1 and TRBJ2-1; D possibly matches TRBD1 or TRBD2 (5 bases each). The assigned J gene may be wrong: the sequence end matches TRBJ2-7 better. The germline V gene encodes CDR1 MNHNS and CDR2 SASEGT. The CDR3 spans 12 residues. CDR3: CASTGQKREQYF. In DNA, the CDR3 is TGTGCCAGCACGGGGCAGAAAAGGGAGCAGTACTTC.